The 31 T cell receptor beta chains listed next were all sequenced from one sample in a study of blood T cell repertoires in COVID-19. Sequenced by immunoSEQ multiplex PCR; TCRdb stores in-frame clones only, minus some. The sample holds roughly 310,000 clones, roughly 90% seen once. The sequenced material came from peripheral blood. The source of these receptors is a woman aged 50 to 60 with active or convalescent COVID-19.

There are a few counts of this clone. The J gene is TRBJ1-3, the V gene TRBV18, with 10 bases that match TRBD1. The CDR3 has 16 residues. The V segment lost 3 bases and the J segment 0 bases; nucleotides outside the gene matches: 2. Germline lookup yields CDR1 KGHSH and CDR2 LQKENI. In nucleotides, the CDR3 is TGTGCCAGCTCACCCGGGACAGGGGCCTCTGGAAACACCATATATTTT. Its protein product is CASSPGTGASGNTIYF.

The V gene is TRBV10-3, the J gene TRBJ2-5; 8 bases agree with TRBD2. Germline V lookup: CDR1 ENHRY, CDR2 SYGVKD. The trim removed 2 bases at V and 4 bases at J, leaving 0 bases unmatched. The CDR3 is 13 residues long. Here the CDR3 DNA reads TGTGCCATCAGTGAGGCGGGGGGAGAGACCCAGTACTTC. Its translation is CAISEAGGETQYF.

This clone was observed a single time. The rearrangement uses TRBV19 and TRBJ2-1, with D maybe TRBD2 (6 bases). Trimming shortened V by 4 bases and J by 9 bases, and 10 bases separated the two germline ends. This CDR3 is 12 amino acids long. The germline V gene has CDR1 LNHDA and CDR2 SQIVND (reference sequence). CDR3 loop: CASSREASEQFF. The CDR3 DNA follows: TGTGCCAGTAGTAGGGAGGCTAGTGAGCAGTTCTTC.

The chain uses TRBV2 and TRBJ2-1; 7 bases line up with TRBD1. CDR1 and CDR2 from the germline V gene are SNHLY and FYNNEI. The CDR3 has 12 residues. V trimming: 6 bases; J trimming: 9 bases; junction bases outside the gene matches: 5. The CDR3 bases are TGTGCCAGCAGGGCAGGGGGAACTGAGCAGTTCTTC. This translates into CASRAGGTEQFF.

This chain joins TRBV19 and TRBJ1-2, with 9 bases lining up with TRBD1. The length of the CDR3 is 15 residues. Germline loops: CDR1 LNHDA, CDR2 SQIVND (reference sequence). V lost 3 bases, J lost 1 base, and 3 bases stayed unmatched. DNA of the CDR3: TGTGCCAGTAGTATGGGGACAGGGAATAACTATGGCTACACCTTC. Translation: CASSMGTGNNYGYTF. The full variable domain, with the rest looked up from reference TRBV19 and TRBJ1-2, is DGGITQSPKYLFRKEGQNVTLSCEQNLNHDAMYWYRQDPGQGLRLIYYSQIVNDFQKGDIAEGYSVSREKKESFPLTVTSAQKNPTAFYLCASSMGTGNNYGYTFGSGTRLTVV.

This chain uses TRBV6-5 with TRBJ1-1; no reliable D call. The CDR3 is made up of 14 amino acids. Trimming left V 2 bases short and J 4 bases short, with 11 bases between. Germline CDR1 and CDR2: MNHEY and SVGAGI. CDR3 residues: CASSYNGVGTEAFF. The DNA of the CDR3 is TGTGCCAGCAGTTACAACGGGGTCGGCACTGAAGCTTTCTTT.

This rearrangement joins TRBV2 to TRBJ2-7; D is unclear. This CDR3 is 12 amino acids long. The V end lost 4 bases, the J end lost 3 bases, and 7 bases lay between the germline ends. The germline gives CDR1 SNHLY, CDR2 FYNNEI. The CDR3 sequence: CASSGLNYEQYF. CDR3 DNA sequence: TGTGCCAGCAGTGGACTGAACTACGAGCAGTACTTC.

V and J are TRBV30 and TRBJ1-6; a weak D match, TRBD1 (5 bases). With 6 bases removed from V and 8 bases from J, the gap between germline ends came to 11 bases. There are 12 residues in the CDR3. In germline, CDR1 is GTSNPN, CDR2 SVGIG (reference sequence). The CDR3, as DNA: TGTGCCTGCCCGGGGGGGGATTCACCCCTCCACTTT. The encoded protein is CACPGGDSPLHF.

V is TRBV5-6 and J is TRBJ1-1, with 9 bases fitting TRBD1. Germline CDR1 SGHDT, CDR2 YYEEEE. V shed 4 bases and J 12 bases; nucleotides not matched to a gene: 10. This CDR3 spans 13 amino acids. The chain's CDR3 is CASSRDRDSQTFF. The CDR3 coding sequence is TGTGCCAGCAGCAGGGACAGGGACAGTCAGACTTTCTTT.

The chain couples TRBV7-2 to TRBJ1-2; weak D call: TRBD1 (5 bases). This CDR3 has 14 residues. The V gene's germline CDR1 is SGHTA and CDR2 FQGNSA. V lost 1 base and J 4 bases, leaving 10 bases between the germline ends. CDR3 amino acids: CASSLGQSSYGYTF. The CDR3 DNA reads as TGTGCCAGCAGCTTAGGACAGTCTTCCTATGGCTACACCTTC.

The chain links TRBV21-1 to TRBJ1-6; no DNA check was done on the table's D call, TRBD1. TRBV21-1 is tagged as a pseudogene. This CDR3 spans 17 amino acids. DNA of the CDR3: TGTGCCAGCAGCAACCCCCCAGAGCAGGCGTATAATTCACCCCTCCACTTT. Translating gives CASSNPPEQAYNSPLHF.

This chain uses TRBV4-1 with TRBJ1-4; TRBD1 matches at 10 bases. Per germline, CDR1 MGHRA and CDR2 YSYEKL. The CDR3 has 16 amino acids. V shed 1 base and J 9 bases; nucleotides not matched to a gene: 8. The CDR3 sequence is CASSQGGTGAMKKLFF. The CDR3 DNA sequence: TGCGCCAGCAGCCAAGGAGGGACAGGGGCAATGAAAAAACTGTTTTTT.

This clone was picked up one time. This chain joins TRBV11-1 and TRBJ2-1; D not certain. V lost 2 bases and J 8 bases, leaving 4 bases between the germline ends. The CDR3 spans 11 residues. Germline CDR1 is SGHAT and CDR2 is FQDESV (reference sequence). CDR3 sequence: CASSLFDEQFF. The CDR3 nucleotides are TGTGCCAGCAGCTTATTCGATGAGCAGTTCTTC.

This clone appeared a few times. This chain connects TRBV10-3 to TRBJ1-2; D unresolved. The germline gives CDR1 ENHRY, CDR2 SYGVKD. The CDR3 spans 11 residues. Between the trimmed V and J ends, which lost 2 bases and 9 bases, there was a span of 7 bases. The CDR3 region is CAISEGSRYTF. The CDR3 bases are TGTGCCATCAGTGAGGGGAGTCGCTACACCTTC.

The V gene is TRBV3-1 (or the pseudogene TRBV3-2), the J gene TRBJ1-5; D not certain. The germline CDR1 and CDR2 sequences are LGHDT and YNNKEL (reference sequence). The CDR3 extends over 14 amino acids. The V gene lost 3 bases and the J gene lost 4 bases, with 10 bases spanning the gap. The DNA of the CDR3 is TGTGCCAGCAGCCACGAGGCGGGGAATCAGCCCCAGCATTTT. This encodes CASSHEAGNQPQHF.

CDR3 coding DNA: TGTGCCATCAGTGAGGACAGGGTAGTGGCCTCCTACAATGAGCAGTTCTTC. Encoded protein: CAISEDRVVASYNEQFF. This chain joins TRBV10-3 and TRBJ2-1; 7 nucleotides line up with TRBD1. Germline trimming cut 2 bases from V and 0 bases from J; bases unmatched to any gene: 7. From germline, CDR1 is ENHRY and CDR2 SYGVKD. The CDR3 consists of 17 residues.

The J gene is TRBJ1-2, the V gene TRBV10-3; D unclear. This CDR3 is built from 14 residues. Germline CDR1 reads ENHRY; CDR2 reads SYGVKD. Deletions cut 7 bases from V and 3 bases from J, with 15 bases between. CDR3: CAIKDPVRDYGYTF. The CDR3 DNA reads TGTGCCATCAAAGACCCGGTCCGGGACTATGGCTACACCTTC.

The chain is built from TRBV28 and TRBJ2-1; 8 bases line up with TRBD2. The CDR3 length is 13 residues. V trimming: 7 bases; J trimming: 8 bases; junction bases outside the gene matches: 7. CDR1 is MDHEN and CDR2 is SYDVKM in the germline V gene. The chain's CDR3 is CASKASGSDEQFF. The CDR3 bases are TGTGCCAGCAAGGCAAGCGGGAGCGATGAGCAGTTCTTC.

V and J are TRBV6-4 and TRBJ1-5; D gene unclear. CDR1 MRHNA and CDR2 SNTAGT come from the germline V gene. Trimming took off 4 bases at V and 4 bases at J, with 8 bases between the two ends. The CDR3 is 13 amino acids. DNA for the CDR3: TGTGCCAGCAGTGCAGATTTTAATCAGCCCCAGCATTTT. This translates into CASSADFNQPQHF.

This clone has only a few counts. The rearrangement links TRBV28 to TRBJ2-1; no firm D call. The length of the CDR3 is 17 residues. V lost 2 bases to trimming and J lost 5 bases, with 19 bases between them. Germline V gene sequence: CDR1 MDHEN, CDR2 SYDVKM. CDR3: CASSLIPSKTLNNEQFF. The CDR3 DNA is TGTGCCAGCAGTTTAATTCCCTCCAAGACACTGAACAATGAGCAGTTCTTC.

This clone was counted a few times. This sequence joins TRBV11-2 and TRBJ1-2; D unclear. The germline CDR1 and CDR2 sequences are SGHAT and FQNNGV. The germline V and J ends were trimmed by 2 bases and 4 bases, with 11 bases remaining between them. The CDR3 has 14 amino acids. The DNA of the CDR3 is TGTGCCAGCAGCTTAATCGCCGAGAGCTATGGCTACACCTTC. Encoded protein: CASSLIAESYGYTF.

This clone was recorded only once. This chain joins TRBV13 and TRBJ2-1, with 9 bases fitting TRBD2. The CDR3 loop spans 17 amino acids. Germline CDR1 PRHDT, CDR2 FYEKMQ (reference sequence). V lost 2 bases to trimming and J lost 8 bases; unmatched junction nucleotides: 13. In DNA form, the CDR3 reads TGTGCCAGCAGCTTATCCCTAGCGGGATTTGTGTCCGATGAGCAGTTCTTC. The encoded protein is CASSLSLAGFVSDEQFF.

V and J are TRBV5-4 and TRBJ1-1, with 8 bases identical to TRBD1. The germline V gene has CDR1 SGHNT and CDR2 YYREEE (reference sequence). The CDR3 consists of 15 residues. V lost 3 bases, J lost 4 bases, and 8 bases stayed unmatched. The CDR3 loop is CASSSGVRGPTEAFF. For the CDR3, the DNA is TGTGCCAGCAGCTCCGGGGTCAGGGGGCCCACTGAAGCTTTCTTT.

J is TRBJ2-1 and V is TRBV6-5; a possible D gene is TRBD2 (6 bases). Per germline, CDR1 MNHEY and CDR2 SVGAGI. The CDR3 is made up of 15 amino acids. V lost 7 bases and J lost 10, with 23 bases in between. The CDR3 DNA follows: TGTGCCAGCACCAGATCGAGGTCTAGCGCCGGCGAGCAGTTCTTC. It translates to CASTRSRSSAGEQFF.

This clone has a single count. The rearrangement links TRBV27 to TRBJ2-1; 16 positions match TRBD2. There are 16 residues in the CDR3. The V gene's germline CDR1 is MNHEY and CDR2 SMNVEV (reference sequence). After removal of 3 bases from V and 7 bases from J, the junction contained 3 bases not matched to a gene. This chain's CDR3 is CASSLGLAGGRNEQFF. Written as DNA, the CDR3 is TGTGCCAGCAGTTTGGGACTAGCGGGAGGGCGTAATGAGCAGTTCTTC.

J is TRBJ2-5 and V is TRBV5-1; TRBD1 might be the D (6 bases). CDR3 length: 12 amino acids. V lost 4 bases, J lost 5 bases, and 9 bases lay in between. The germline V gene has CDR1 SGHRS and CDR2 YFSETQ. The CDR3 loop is CASSPTGETQYF. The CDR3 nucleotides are TGCGCCAGCAGCCCTACAGGGGAGACCCAGTACTTC. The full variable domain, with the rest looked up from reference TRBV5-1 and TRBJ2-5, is KAGVTQTPRYLIKTRGQQVTLSCSPISGHRSVSWYQQTPGQGLQFLFEYFSETQRNKGNFPGRFSGRQFSNSRSEMNVSTLELGDSALYLCASSPTGETQYFGPGTRLLVL.

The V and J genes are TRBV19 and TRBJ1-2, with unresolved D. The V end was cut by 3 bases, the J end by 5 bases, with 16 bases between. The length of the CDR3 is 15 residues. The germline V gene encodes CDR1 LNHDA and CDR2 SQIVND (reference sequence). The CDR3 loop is CASSIFEGKGYGYTF. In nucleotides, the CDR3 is TGTGCCAGTAGTATTTTCGAGGGAAAAGGATATGGCTACACCTTC. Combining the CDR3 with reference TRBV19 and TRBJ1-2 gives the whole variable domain DGGITQSPKYLFRKEGQNVTLSCEQNLNHDAMYWYRQDPGQGLRLIYYSQIVNDFQKGDIAEGYSVSREKKESFPLTVTSAQKNPTAFYLCASSIFEGKGYGYTFGSGTRLTVV.

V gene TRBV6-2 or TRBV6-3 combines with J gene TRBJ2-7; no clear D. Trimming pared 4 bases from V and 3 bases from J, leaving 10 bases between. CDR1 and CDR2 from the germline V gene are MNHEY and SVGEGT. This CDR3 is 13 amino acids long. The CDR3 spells CASSSPRYYEQYF. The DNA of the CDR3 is TGTGCCAGCAGTTCCCCACGGTACTACGAGCAGTACTTC.

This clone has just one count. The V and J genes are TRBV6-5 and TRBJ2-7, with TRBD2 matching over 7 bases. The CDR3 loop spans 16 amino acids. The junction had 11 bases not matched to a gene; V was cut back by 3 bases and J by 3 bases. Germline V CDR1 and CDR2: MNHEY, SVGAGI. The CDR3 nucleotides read TGTGCCAGCAGTTATGCCGCGGGAGAGGGGCGCTACGAGCAGTACTTC. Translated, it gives CASSYAAGEGRYEQYF.

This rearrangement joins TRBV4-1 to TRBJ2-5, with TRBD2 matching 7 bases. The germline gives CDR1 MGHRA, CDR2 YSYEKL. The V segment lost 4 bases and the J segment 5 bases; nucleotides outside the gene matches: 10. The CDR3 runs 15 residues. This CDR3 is CASSPGLGTVETQYF. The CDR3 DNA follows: TGCGCCAGCAGCCCCGGACTAGGAACAGTCGAGACCCAGTACTTC.

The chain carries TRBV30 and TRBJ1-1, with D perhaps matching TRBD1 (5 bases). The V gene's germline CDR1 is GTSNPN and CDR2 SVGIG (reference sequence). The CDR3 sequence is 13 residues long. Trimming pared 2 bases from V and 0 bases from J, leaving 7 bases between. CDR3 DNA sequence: TGTGCCTGGAGTCAGGGTCTGAACACTGAAGCTTTCTTT. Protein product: CAWSQGLNTEAFF.